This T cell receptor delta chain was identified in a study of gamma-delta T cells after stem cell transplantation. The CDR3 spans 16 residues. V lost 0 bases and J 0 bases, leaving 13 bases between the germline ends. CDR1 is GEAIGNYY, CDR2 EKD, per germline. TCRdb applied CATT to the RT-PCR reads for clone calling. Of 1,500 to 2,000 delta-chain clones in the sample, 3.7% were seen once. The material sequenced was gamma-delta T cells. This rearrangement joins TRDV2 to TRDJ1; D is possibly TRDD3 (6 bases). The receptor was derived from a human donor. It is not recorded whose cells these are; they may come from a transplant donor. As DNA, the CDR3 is TGTGCCTGTGACACCGTAGGGGGAAAGTACACCGATAAACTCATCTTT. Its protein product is CACDTVGGKYTDKLIF.